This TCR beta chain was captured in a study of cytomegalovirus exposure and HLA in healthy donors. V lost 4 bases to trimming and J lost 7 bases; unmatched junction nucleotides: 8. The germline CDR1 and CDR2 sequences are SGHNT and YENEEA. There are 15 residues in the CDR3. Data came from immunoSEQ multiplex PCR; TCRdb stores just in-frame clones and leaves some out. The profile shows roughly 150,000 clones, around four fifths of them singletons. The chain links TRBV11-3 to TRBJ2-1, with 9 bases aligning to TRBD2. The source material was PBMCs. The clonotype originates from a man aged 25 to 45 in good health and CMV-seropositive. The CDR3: CASSSYGTSNNEQFF. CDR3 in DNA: TGTGCCAGCAGCTCCTACGGGACTAGCAATAATGAGCAGTTCTTC.